This entry concerns a single T cell receptor (beta chain). Germline CDR1 reads LGHNA; CDR2 reads YNFKEQ. The CDR3 covers 14 residues. V lost 0 bases and J lost 4, with 9 bases in between. Time point in this sample: late sampling 161 to 241 days after vaccination in a few convalescent patients. The sample belongs to a study of vaccination and CD4 T cells after COVID-19. TCRdb re-called the PCR reads with MiXCR, one entry per CDR3 protein. The sample shows about 29,000 distinct CDR3 sequences, 45% to 50% of them seen only once. This specimen was CD4+ T cells from blood, taken about 7 months after SARS-CoV-2 vaccination. The chain recombines TRBV4-2 with TRBJ1-2; maybe TRBD1 (5 bases). This clonotype originated in a human donor who had recovered from COVID-19. CDR3: CASSQDRGSYGYTF. DNA for the CDR3: TGTGCCAGCAGCCAAGATAGGGGCAGCTATGGCTACACCTTC.